The present entry profiles one T cell receptor (beta chain) with its context. Antigen unknown. Clones were sequenced by immunoSEQ multiplex PCR, and TCRdb holds only the in-frame ones, with some missing. Among roughly 50,000 clones, roughly 93% were seen once, and the ten largest hold 1.5% to 2%. This sample was taken from a study of cytomegalovirus exposure and HLA in healthy donors. General study results and limits: Most TCR sequences were seen very rarely across donors, but some public TCRs occurred in many. Through in vitro validation, three CMV-associated chains were shown to be specific for CMV antigens. The tendency of first-cohort TCR clusters to co-occur in the roughly 120 validation repertoires was the finding of a later analysis.

This CDR3 is 15 amino acids long. Germline V gene data show CDR1 as LNHDA and CDR2 as SQIVND (reference sequence). V lost 1 base to trimming and J lost 4 bases; unmatched junction nucleotides: 1. This chain connects TRBV19 to TRBJ1-5, with TRBD1 matching over 10 bases. This clonotype originated in a woman aged 18-35 years in good health and CMV-seropositive. Sequencing was done on a sample of PBMCs. The CDR3 loop reads CASSIGDRGNQPQHF. The CDR3 DNA reads TGTGCCAGTAGTATAGGGGACAGGGGAAATCAGCCCCAGCATTTT.